One TCR beta chain is described in this entry. These data belong to a study of blood T cell repertoires in COVID-19. Study in general: Nucleic acid was either cDNA or gDNA, and it came from T cells, B-cell-depleted T cells, or PBMCs.

The germline V gene has CDR1 LGHNA and CDR2 YSLEER. The V gene end was trimmed by 1 base and the J gene end by 5 bases; junction bases not matched to a gene: 8. The CDR3 length is 17 residues. Authors' processing steps: Estimation of nucleated cell counts was performed using reference gene primer amplification. The method was immunoSEQ multiplex PCR; TCRdb's version includes in-frame clones alone and lacks a portion of them. Clonal size and the V and J genes are those of that table, whereas D and trimming came from the DNA. The data show about 270,000 clones, approximately 91% seen once. Source material: PBMCs or T cells enriched from blood (not recorded which). The chain recombines TRBV4-3 with TRBJ2-5; 12 bases line up with TRBD2. The clonotype originates from a woman aged 40 to 49 with acute COVID-19. The CDR3 spells CASSQAQLAGGGETQYF. CDR3 coding DNA: TGCGCCAGCAGCCAAGCCCAACTAGCGGGAGGCGGTGAGACCCAGTACTTC.